Listed below are T cell receptor beta chains from one sample, sequenced in a study of regulatory T cells in long-lasting Graves disease. Via MiXCR, TCRdb re-called the multiplex PCR reads, giving one row per CDR3 protein. The sample lists 400,000 to 450,000 distinct CDR3 sequences, 15% occurring once. The sample was also linked to a second study, of T cells in Graves' hyperthyroidism and ophthalmopathy.

Here the sequenced sample was peripheral blood mononuclear cells (PBMCs), taken at new diagnosis, from a patient treated with antithyroid drugs. Receptors were obtained from a woman aged 25-40 years with Graves disease. Both conserved end residues are part of each CDR3. Each record gives: clone size, D gene, V gene, J gene, CDR3 protein, CDR3 DNA. The D gene is left open where the match is weak. A clone size is listed for some rows: how often the clone was seen (once, few, many), or a class if it is expanded.

many	-	TRBV6-2/TRBV6-3	TRBJ2-1	CASTRVREQFF	TGTGCCAGTACCCGGGTACGGGAGCAGTTCTTC
-	-	TRBV4-1	TRBJ1-2	CASSQDMQYNNYGYTF	TGCGCCAGCAGCCAAGATATGCAGTACAATAACTATGGCTACACCTTC
-	-	TRBV30	TRBJ1-2	CAWTPDAREIYGYTF	TGTGCCTGGACCCCAGATGCTCGGGAGATCTATGGCTACACCTTC
-	TRBD1	TRBV6-2/TRBV6-3	TRBJ1-6	CASRLGTVHSPLHF	TGTGCCAGCAGGCTCGGGACAGTACATTCACCCCTCCACTTT
-	-	TRBV18	TRBJ1-1	CASSPPGQRMTEAFF	TGTGCCAGCTCACCACCGGGGCAGCGAATGACTGAAGCTTTCTTT
-	-	TRBV18	TRBJ1-2	CASSPRFLQANYGYTF	TGTGCCAGCTCACCACGGTTTCTACAAGCTAACTATGGCTACACCTTC
-	TRBD1	TRBV20-1	TRBJ2-7	CRASQGGYKQYF	TGCAGAGCCTCACAGGGGGGCTACAAGCAGTACTTC
-	TRBD1	TRBV12-3/TRBV12-4	TRBJ2-3	CASSLADRAYADTQYF	TGTGCCAGCAGTTTAGCGGACAGGGCGTACGCAGATACGCAGTATTTT
many	-	TRBV11-2	TRBJ2-1	CASSLVVYNEQFF	TGTGCCAGCAGCTTAGTTGTTTACAATGAGCAGTTCTTC
many	-	TRBV27	TRBJ2-2	CASSDFLANTGELFF	TGTGCCAGCAGCGATTTTCTCGCGAACACCGGGGAGCTGTTTTTT
-	TRBD1	TRBV6-2/TRBV6-3	TRBJ1-5	CASSYSGQINQPQHF	TGTGCCAGCAGTTACTCGGGACAGATAAATCAGCCCCAGCATTTT
-	-	TRBV5-1	TRBJ2-5	CASSLVGEIQETQYF	TGCGCCAGCAGCTTGGTGGGGGAGATCCAGGAGACCCAGTACTTC
many	TRBD1	TRBV2	TRBJ2-1	CASSADRGRAYNEQFF	TGTGCCAGCAGCGCCGACAGGGGGAGAGCCTACAATGAGCAGTTCTTC
many	-	TRBV9	TRBJ1-1	CASSVGGGRLNTEAFF	TGTGCCAGCAGCGTAGGTGGTGGGAGATTGAACACTGAAGCTTTCTTT
-	-	TRBV20-1	TRBJ1-1	CSAPGSGLNTEAFF	TGCAGTGCCCCTGGGTCCGGGCTGAACACTGAAGCTTTCTTT
many	-	TRBV13	TRBJ2-3	CASTPPERSTDTQYF	TGTGCCAGCACCCCTCCCGAGCGGTCCACAGATACGCAGTATTTT